This TCR beta chain appears in the sequencing data of a study of blood T cells in healthy people across ages. Of note for this clonotype: Its antigen is still unknown.

Through a sample-barcoded 5' primer and a J-beta primer mix, a second PCR was run for about 7 to 12 cycles. Via MiXCR, TCRdb re-called the 5' RACE reads, giving one row per CDR3 protein. The data show roughly 800,000 distinct CDR3 sequences, roughly 60% seen once. Germline V CDR1 and CDR2: SNHLY, FYNNEI. The CDR3 consists of 13 residues. Trimming took 4 bases from V and 1 from J, leaving 8 bases between them. Study observations and caveats: It was not possible, with unsorted PBMCs, to conclusively compare naive and antigen-experienced cells.

V is TRBV2 and J is TRBJ2-7; D remains unclear. This TCR derives from a man aged 30-40 years in good health. Material for sequencing was blood. CDR3 sequence (DNA): TGTGCCAGCAGTGTGTGGAGTTCCTACGAGCAGTACTTC. It encodes CASSVWSSYEQYF.